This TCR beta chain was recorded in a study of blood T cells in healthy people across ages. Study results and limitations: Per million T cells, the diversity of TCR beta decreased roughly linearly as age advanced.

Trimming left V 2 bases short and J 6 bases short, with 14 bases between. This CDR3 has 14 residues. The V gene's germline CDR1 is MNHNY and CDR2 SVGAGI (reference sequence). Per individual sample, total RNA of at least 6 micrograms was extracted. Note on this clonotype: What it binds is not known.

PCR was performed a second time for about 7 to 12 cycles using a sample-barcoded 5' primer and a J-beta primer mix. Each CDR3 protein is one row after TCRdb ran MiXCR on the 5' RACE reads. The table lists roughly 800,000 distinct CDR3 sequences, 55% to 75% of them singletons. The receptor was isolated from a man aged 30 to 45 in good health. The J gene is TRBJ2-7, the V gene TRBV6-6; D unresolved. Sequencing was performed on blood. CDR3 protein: CASSYGPLSSEQYF. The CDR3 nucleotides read TGTGCCAGCAGTTACGGTCCTCTCTCGAGCGAGCAGTACTTC.